These 9 T cell receptor beta chains originate from one sample sequenced in a study of cytomegalovirus exposure and HLA in healthy donors. PCR was performed using 60 Vbeta and 13 Jbeta primers. Sequencing was performed with immunoSEQ multiplex PCR; in TCRdb, only in-frame clones are kept and a portion is missing. In the table there are roughly 150,000 clones, roughly 73% of which are singletons. The sample consisted of PBMCs. These receptors all stem from a man in his late teens or twenties in good health and CMV-seropositive.

V and J are TRBV10-3 and TRBJ2-5, with 10 bases identical to TRBD1. The junction had 18 bases not matched to a gene; V was cut back by 3 bases and J by 5 bases. CDR1 is ENHRY and CDR2 is SYGVKD in the germline V gene. This CDR3 spans 19 amino acids. The CDR3 loop reads CAISDPRGERGQGKETQYF. The CDR3 coding sequence is TGTGCCATCAGTGACCCCCGGGGGGAAAGGGGACAGGGGAAGGAGACCCAGTACTTC.

This chain links TRBV18 with TRBJ1-2, with TRBD1 matching over 7 bases. Trimming removed 2 bases from V and 3 bases from J; junction bases left unmatched: 6. The length of the CDR3 is 15 residues. The germline CDR1 and CDR2 sequences are KGHSH and LQKENI. The CDR3 loop is CASSPGQAEYYGYTF. CDR3 in DNA: TGTGCCAGCTCACCAGGACAGGCGGAATACTATGGCTACACCTTC. The whole variable domain, remainder taken from reference TRBV18 and TRBJ1-2, is NAGVMQNPRHLVRRRGQEARLRCSPMKGHSHVYWYRQLPEEGLKFMVYLQKENIIDESGMPKERFSAEFPKEGPSILRIQQVVRGDSAAYFCASSPGQAEYYGYTFGSGTRLTVV.

The chain carries TRBV13 and TRBJ2-7; 10 bases fit TRBD1. Germline V gene lookup returns CDR1 PRHDT and CDR2 FYEKMQ (reference sequence). The CDR3 totals 16 residues. V shed 0 bases, J shed 2 bases, and the junction held 4 bases outside the gene matches. The DNA for the CDR3 is TGTGCCAGCAGCTTAGGGCCAGGGACAGGGGCCTACGAGCAGTACTTC. It specifies CASSLGPGTGAYEQYF.

The genes are TRBV30 and TRBJ1-2; TRBD1 matches 9 bases. The CDR3 extends over 17 amino acids. J gave up 2 bases and V 0 bases, and 10 bases lay outside the gene matches. Germline-derived CDR1 and CDR2 are GTSNPN and SVGIG (reference sequence). The CDR3 here is CAWSVKDPGQGNYGYTF. CDR3 bases: TGTGCCTGGAGTGTAAAGGACCCGGGACAGGGAAACTATGGCTACACCTTC.

The chain couples TRBV18 to TRBJ2-1; TRBD2 agrees at 12 bases. The J segment lost 8 bases and the V segment lost 6 bases, leaving 5 bases of the junction unmatched. CDR3 length equals 14 residues. Per the germline V gene, CDR1 is KGHSH and CDR2 is LQKENI. The CDR3 nucleotides are TGTGCCAGCTCCCTGACTAGCGGGAGAGATGAGCAGTTCTTC. Its protein product is CASSLTSGRDEQFF.

The gene calls are TRBV30 and TRBJ1-2; no clear D gene. The CDR3 length is 14 residues. Germline V gene sequence: CDR1 GTSNPN, CDR2 SVGIG (reference sequence). V lost 3 bases and J 1 base, leaving 12 bases between the germline ends. The CDR3: CAWRIGGSNYGYTF. DNA for the CDR3: TGTGCCTGGAGGATAGGCGGGAGTAACTATGGCTACACCTTC.

In the case of this clone: Only one base separates this from a far larger clonotype, so it likely reflects a read error. The CDR3 loop is CASSLGLLGQGSFEQYF. In DNA, the CDR3 is TGTGCCAGCAGCTTAGGGCTACTGGGACAGGGGTCGTTCGAGCAGTACTTC. The chain combines TRBV4-2 with TRBJ2-7; TRBD1 matches 10 bases. Trimming took 5 bases from V and 6 from J; bases not matched to a gene: 16. There are 17 residues in the CDR3. Germline CDR1 reads LGHNA; CDR2 reads YNFKEQ.

This chain joins TRBV28 and TRBJ2-7; 9 positions match TRBD2. This CDR3 region has 12 residues. Germline V gene lookup returns CDR1 MDHEN and CDR2 SYDVKM. The ends lost 8 bases at V and 5 bases at J; junction bases unmatched: 4. The CDR3 is CASLAGQDEQYF. The CDR3 DNA follows: TGTGCCAGCCTAGCGGGGCAGGACGAGCAGTACTTC.

This chain connects TRBV9 to TRBJ1-4; D is ambiguous. This CDR3 has 14 amino acids. Germline assignment: CDR1 SGDLS and CDR2 YYNGEE. Trimming cost V 2 bases and J 7 bases, with 12 bases left between them. The chain's CDR3 is CASSVTERSEKLFF. CDR3 DNA sequence: TGTGCCAGCAGCGTCACTGAGCGGTCTGAAAAACTGTTTTTT.